This T cell receptor (beta chain) came from a study of CD8+ T cells in alopecia areata. Study as a whole: Treated patients received oral tofacitinib, 5 to 10 mg twice daily.

Following extraction, RNA underwent reverse transcription to cDNA, which served as the sequencing template. TCRdb's copy holds only in-frame clones and misses some; the assay was immunoSEQ multiplex PCR. The sample includes fewer than 250,000 clones, approximately 67% of them seen just once. Notes on this clone: Its target is not known. Other DNA sequences within the sample encode an identical CDR3.

V lost 6 bases to trimming and J lost 3 bases, with 8 bases between them. This CDR3 region has 11 residues. Germline CDR1 SQVTM, CDR2 ANQGSEA. Broader study findings: On tofacitinib, scalp clonality and expanded CD8+ clones among top 100 fell significantly. Tissue-resident alphabeta T cells belonging to normal skin likewise get sequenced within scalp specimens. For lesional scalp, especially alopecia totalis/universalis, clonality was higher than in normal scalp.

Treatment defined: oral pan-JAK inhibitor, 5-10 mg twice daily. This receptor was obtained from a human donor with alopecia areata. Source: CD4+ T cells sorted from blood, taken at approximately week 49, from a patient treated with tofacitinib. The rearrangement links TRBV29-1 to TRBJ1-1; no clear D. The CDR3 sequence: CSVGRDTEAFF. In nucleotides, the CDR3 is TGCAGCGTCGGAAGGGACACTGAAGCTTTCTTT.